This is a list of T cell receptor beta chains from one sample in a study of T cell responses to AZD1222 COVID-19 vaccine. Repertoires were generated with immunoSEQ multiplex PCR, while TCRdb's copy carries only in-frame clones and drops some. The sample has about 140,000 clones; 85% to 90% are singletons. This specimen consisted of peripheral blood, obtained on day 0 of AZD1222 vaccination. The receptors come from an adult in good health. The CDR3 runs from the conserved cysteine through the conserved F or W. Fields, in order: V gene, D gene, J gene, clone size, CDR3 protein, CDR3 DNA. The D gene is left open where the match is weak. Size tells how often a clone was seen (once, few, many) or the class of an expanded clone, and some rows leave it out.

v_gene: TRBV5-4; d_gene: TRBD1; j_gene: TRBJ1-5; abundance: -; CDR3aa: CASSRQGSQPQHF; CDR3nt: TGTGCCAGCAGCCGACAGGGGAGTCAGCCCCAGCATTTT
v_gene: TRBV18; d_gene: -; j_gene: TRBJ2-7; abundance: -; CDR3aa: CASSTGNTYEQYF; CDR3nt: TGTGCCAGCTCAACGGGAAACACCTACGAGCAGTACTTC
v_gene: TRBV3-1/TRBV3-2; d_gene: -; j_gene: TRBJ1-3; abundance: -; CDR3aa: CASSQDGGGYSGNTIYF; CDR3nt: TGTGCCAGCAGCCAAGATGGCGGGGGCTACTCTGGAAACACCATATATTTT
v_gene: TRBV27; d_gene: TRBD1; j_gene: TRBJ1-1; abundance: -; CDR3aa: CASSLKGQSEAFF; CDR3nt: TGTGCCAGCAGTTTAAAGGGACAGTCTGAAGCTTTCTTT
v_gene: TRBV11-3; d_gene: -; j_gene: TRBJ2-2; abundance: few; CDR3aa: CASSLEGSTGELFF; CDR3nt: TGTGCCAGCAGCTTAGAGGGGTCCACCGGGGAGCTGTTTTTT
v_gene: TRBV7-2; d_gene: -; j_gene: TRBJ2-2; abundance: -; CDR3aa: CASSLYRKLFF; CDR3nt: TGTGCCAGCAGCTTATATAGGAAGCTGTTTTTT
v_gene: TRBV11-2; d_gene: -; j_gene: TRBJ1-3; abundance: -; CDR3aa: CASSSASGGRRGNTIYF; CDR3nt: TGTGCCAGCAGCTCAGCTTCTGGGGGCAGAAGGGGAAACACCATATATTTT
v_gene: TRBV4-2; d_gene: -; j_gene: TRBJ2-1; abundance: -; CDR3aa: CASQHGANEQFF; CDR3nt: TGTGCCAGCCAGCATGGAGCCAATGAGCAGTTCTTC
v_gene: TRBV7-3; d_gene: -; j_gene: TRBJ1-6; abundance: -; CDR3aa: CASSLAHRDSPLHF; CDR3nt: TGTGCCAGCAGCTTAGCACACCGGGATTCACCCCTCCACTTT
v_gene: TRBV30; d_gene: -; j_gene: TRBJ1-4; abundance: -; CDR3aa: CAWSAVGAQGEKLFF; CDR3nt: TGTGCCTGGAGTGCTGTCGGGGCGCAAGGGGAAAAACTGTTTTTT
v_gene: TRBV6-4; d_gene: -; j_gene: TRBJ2-3; abundance: few; CDR3aa: CASSERDLDTQYF; CDR3nt: TGTGCCAGCAGTGAAAGGGATTTGGATACGCAGTATTTT
v_gene: TRBV5-6; d_gene: -; j_gene: TRBJ2-5; abundance: -; CDR3aa: CASSAGREETQYF; CDR3nt: TGTGCCAGCAGCGCGGGACGGGAAGAGACCCAGTACTTC
v_gene: TRBV10-3; d_gene: -; j_gene: TRBJ1-2; abundance: -; CDR3aa: CAISEGVLATANYGYTF; CDR3nt: TGTGCCATCAGTGAGGGGGTCCTGGCGACGGCTAACTATGGCTACACCTTC
v_gene: TRBV4-2; d_gene: TRBD1; j_gene: TRBJ1-5; abundance: -; CDR3aa: CASSQQGQANQPQHF; CDR3nt: TGTGCCAGCAGCCAACAAGGACAGGCTAATCAGCCCCAGCATTTT
v_gene: TRBV29-1; d_gene: -; j_gene: TRBJ2-1; abundance: -; CDR3aa: CSVVIRTVYNEQFF; CDR3nt: TGCAGCGTTGTTATTCGGACAGTATACAATGAGCAGTTCTTC
v_gene: TRBV7-2; d_gene: -; j_gene: TRBJ2-3; abundance: -; CDR3aa: CASSLDGPDTQYF; CDR3nt: TGTGCCAGCAGCTTAGACGGCCCAGATACGCAGTATTTT
v_gene: TRBV30; d_gene: -; j_gene: TRBJ1-1; abundance: -; CDR3aa: CAWSLTGTEAFF; CDR3nt: TGTGCCTGGAGTTTGACAGGAACTGAAGCTTTCTTT
v_gene: TRBV6-5; d_gene: -; j_gene: TRBJ2-5; abundance: -; CDR3aa: CASSYRDYSETQYF; CDR3nt: TGTGCCAGCAGTTATAGAGACTATTCGGAGACCCAGTACTTC
v_gene: TRBV6-5; d_gene: -; j_gene: TRBJ2-7; abundance: -; CDR3aa: CASRTNGGSSYEQYF; CDR3nt: TGTGCCAGCAGGACCAACGGGGGAAGCTCCTACGAGCAGTACTTC
v_gene: TRBV6-5; d_gene: -; j_gene: TRBJ2-7; abundance: -; CDR3aa: CASRPSGQRGEQYF; CDR3nt: TGTGCCAGCAGACCGTCGGGACAAAGAGGCGAGCAGTACTTC
v_gene: TRBV6-2/TRBV6-3; d_gene: TRBD2; j_gene: TRBJ2-7; abundance: -; CDR3aa: CASSWTSRREEQYF; CDR3nt: TGTGCCAGCAGTTGGACTAGCAGAAGAGAGGAGCAGTACTTC
v_gene: TRBV6-5; d_gene: -; j_gene: TRBJ1-5; abundance: -; CDR3aa: CASSKGRLAPQHF; CDR3nt: TGTGCCAGCAGTAAGGGGCGTTTAGCGCCCCAGCATTTT
v_gene: TRBV7-2; d_gene: -; j_gene: TRBJ2-2; abundance: -; CDR3aa: CASSLDGLNTGELFF; CDR3nt: TGTGCCAGCAGCTTAGACGGCCTGAACACCGGGGAGCTGTTTTTT